This TCR beta chain was observed in a study of CD8+CD57+ T cells in acquired aplastic anemia. The authors sequenced patients whose flow cytometry had shown CD8+CD57+ cell expansion. The CDR3 has 16 residues. V gave up 6 bases and J gave up 10 bases; unmatched junction bases: 17. The germline gives CDR1 MGHDK, CDR2 SYGVNS. Genomic DNA templated the TCR beta VDJ and CDR3 profiling. Each CDR3 protein gets one entry after TCRdb re-called the reads with MiXCR. The table has about half a million distinct CDR3 sequences, approximately 32% seen once. The chain recombines TRBV25-1 with TRBJ2-1; 8 nucleotides line up with TRBD2. The source of this sequence is a human donor with aplastic anemia. Sequencing was done on a sample of sorted CD4+, CD8+, or CD8+CD57+ T cells (not recorded which) from PBMCs. CDR3 region: CASSQDRGGGPLEQFF. For the CDR3, the DNA is TGTGCCAGCAGCCAAGATCGGGGGGGCGGACCTTTGGAGCAGTTCTTC.